This T cell receptor beta chain derives from a study of T cell clonotyping in hematopoietic cell transplantation. The CDR3 consists of 14 residues. Per germline, CDR1 ENHRY and CDR2 SYGVKD. V was shortened by 2 bases and J by 2 bases, with 10 bases between the two germline ends. As for time point: recipient sample about 28 days before transplant, after cytoreduction. A remark on this clone: Antigen unknown.

The study's findings and limits: Broader posttransplant TCR repertoire diversity was predicted by graft donor and pretransplant recipient Inverse Simpson Index values. Recipient TCR diversity dropped after transplant; expanded clonotypes rose from day 30 to 180.

The table came from immunoSEQ multiplex PCR; TCRdb's copy has only in-frame clones and leaves some out. The sample shows some 50,000 clones, roughly 80% of them seen only once. The chain uses TRBV10-3 and TRBJ2-7; tentative D call: TRBD1 (7 bases). The sequence was obtained from a man aged 60 to 75 with myelodysplastic syndrome. Some clones in this sample may be carry-over from other donors' samples. Material: peripheral blood mononuclear cells, obtained before stem cell transplant. CDR3 in DNA: TGTGCCATCAGTGAGCAGGGGGGAACCTACGAGCAGTACTTC. Translating it yields CAISEQGGTYEQYF.